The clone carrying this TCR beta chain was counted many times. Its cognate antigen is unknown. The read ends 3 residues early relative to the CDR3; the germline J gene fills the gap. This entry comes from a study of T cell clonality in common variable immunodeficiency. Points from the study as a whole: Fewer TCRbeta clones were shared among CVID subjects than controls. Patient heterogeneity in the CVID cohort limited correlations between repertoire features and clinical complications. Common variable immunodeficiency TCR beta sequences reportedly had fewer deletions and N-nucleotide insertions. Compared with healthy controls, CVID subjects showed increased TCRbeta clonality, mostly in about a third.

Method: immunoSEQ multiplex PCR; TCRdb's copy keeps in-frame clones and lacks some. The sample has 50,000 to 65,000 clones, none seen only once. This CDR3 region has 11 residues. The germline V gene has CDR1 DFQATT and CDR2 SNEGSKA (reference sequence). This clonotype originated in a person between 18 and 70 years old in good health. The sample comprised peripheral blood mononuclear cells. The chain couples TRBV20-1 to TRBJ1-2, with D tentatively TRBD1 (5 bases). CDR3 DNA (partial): TGCAGCTCCGACAGTAACTATGGC. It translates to CSSDSNYG. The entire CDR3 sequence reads CSSDSNYGYTF.